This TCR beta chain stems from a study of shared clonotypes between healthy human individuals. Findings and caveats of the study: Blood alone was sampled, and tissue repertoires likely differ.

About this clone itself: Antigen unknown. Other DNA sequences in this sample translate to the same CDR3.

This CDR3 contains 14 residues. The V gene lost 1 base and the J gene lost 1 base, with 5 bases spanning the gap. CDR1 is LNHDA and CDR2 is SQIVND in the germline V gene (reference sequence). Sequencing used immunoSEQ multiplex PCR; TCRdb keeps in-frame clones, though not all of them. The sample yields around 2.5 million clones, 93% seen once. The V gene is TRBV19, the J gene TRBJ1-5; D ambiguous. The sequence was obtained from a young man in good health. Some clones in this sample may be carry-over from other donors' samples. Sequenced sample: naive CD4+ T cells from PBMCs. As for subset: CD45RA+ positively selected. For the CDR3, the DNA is TGTGCCAGTAGTATAGGTCGGAGCAATCAGCCCCAGCATTTT. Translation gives CASSIGRSNQPQHF.